Below are 22 T cell receptor beta chains sequenced from a single sample in a study of blood T cell repertoires in COVID-19. Libraries were prepared by immunoSEQ multiplex PCR; TCRdb keeps only in-frame clonotypes and omits some of them. The sample comprises more than 50,000 clones, 90% of which are singletons, and around a sixth rests with the top ten. The sample comprised peripheral blood. These receptor sequences come from an elderly man with acute or convalescent COVID-19.

The chain carries TRBV27 and TRBJ1-2, with a tentative D call TRBD1 (6 bases). CDR1 and CDR2 (germline): MNHEY, SMNVEV (reference sequence). V dropped 8 bases and J dropped 0 bases, with 13 bases sitting between them. The CDR3 totals 14 residues. The CDR3 region is CASSGRGPNYGYTF. The CDR3 DNA reads TGTGCCAGCTCCGGCAGGGGCCCTAACTATGGCTACACCTTC.

J is TRBJ1-5 and V is TRBV12-3 or TRBV12-4; tentatively, D is TRBD1 (6 bases). The V end was cut by 6 bases, the J end by 12 bases, with 15 bases between. The CDR3 runs to 12 residues. The chain's CDR3 is CASSFGGGLQHF. DNA of the CDR3: TGTGCCAGCAGCTTTGGGGGGGGGCTCCAGCATTTT.

The J gene is TRBJ1-1, the V gene TRBV30; no clear D gene. V was pared by 4 bases and J by 3 bases, with 12 bases between. Germline V lookup: CDR1 GTSNPN, CDR2 SVGIG (reference sequence). The CDR3 is made up of 13 amino acids. CDR3 sequence: CAWNLRGDTEAFF. CDR3 bases: TGTGCCTGGAACCTTCGCGGAGACACTGAAGCTTTCTTT.

The rearrangement uses TRBV7-9 and TRBJ1-4; 7 nucleotides agree with TRBD1. The CDR3 length is 13 residues. Germline trimming cut 4 bases from V and 5 bases from J; bases unmatched to any gene: 1. CDR1 SEHNR and CDR2 FQNEAQ come from the germline V gene (reference sequence). The CDR3 sequence: CASSSGQNEKLFF. Here the CDR3 DNA reads TGTGCCAGCAGCTCGGGACAGAATGAAAAACTGTTTTTT.

The chain joins TRBV19 to TRBJ1-4, with 11 bases aligning to TRBD1. V lost 3 bases and J lost 7; bases outside the gene matches: 7. The germline V gene encodes CDR1 LNHDA and CDR2 SQIVND (reference sequence). The CDR3 contains 16 residues. CDR3 residues: CASSISTGTGGEKLFF. The CDR3 DNA reads TGTGCCAGTAGTATTTCGACCGGGACAGGGGGTGAAAAACTGTTTTTT.

As DNA, the CDR3 is TGTGCCAGCAGTACCCGGACAGGGGCGAATGAAAAACTGTTTTTT. Amino acid sequence: CASSTRTGANEKLFF. This chain connects TRBV6-5 to TRBJ1-4; TRBD1 agrees at 9 bases. Per germline, CDR1 MNHEY and CDR2 SVGAGI. With 5 bases clipped from V and 5 bases from J, the junction kept 6 bases outside the gene matches. The CDR3 is 15 amino acids.

The CDR3 region is CASSSEGGVNEQYF. CDR3 coding DNA: TGTGCCAGCTCATCCGAGGGCGGGGTTAACGAGCAGTACTTC. The chain is built from TRBV18 and TRBJ2-7; possible D gene TRBD2, 6 bases. With 5 bases removed from V and 5 bases from J, the gap between germline ends came to 16 bases. CDR1 and CDR2 from the germline V gene are KGHSH and LQKENI. The CDR3 runs to 14 residues.

This chain connects TRBV6-4 to TRBJ2-1; TRBD2 matches 7 bases. This CDR3 has 15 residues. The V and J ends lost 3 bases and 2 bases, in that order; junction bases with no gene match: 4. Germline CDR1 MRHNA, CDR2 SNTAGT. CDR3 nucleotide sequence: TGTGCCAGCAGTGAGGGGGGGTTGCCCTACAATGAGCAGTTCTTC. Translating gives CASSEGGLPYNEQFF.

The chain carries TRBV19 and TRBJ2-6; 9 bases line up with TRBD2. This CDR3 region has 19 residues. The V gene's germline CDR1 is LNHDA and CDR2 SQIVND (reference sequence). V lost 9 bases and J lost 4; bases outside the gene matches: 19. The CDR3 DNA reads as TGTGCCAGCACCCCCCCCGAAGCTAGCGGGGCGGGGGGGGCCAACGTCCTGACTTTC. Translating it yields CASTPPEASGAGGANVLTF. The variable domain in full, with the rest retrieved from reference TRBV19 and TRBJ2-6, is DGGITQSPKYLFRKEGQNVTLSCEQNLNHDAMYWYRQDPGQGLRLIYYSQIVNDFQKGDIAEGYSVSREKKESFPLTVTSAQKNPTAFYLCASTPPEASGAGGANVLTFGAGSRLTVL.

V is TRBV19 and J is TRBJ1-2; 7 bases line up with TRBD1. The CDR3 totals 14 residues. V gave up 1 base and J gave up 6 bases; unmatched junction bases: 5. Germline V CDR1 and CDR2: LNHDA, SQIVND (reference sequence). This chain's CDR3 is CASSIVRGQDGYTF. The CDR3 DNA is TGTGCCAGTAGTATAGTTCGAGGACAGGATGGCTACACCTTC.

The CDR3 here is CASSGGLAVNTGELFF. The DNA for the CDR3 is TGTGCCAGTAGTGGGGGACTAGCGGTAAATACCGGGGAGCTGTTTTTT. The chain carries TRBV19 and TRBJ2-2, with 11 bases fitting TRBD2. V lost 5 bases, J lost 5 bases, and 7 bases stayed unmatched. Germline CDR1 reads LNHDA; CDR2 reads SQIVND (reference sequence). This CDR3 contains 16 residues.

This chain joins TRBV5-4 and TRBJ2-1; 10 bases fit TRBD2. V was pared by 0 bases and J by 4 bases, with 1 base of the junction left unmatched. Germline V gene sequence: CDR1 SGHNT, CDR2 YYREEE (reference sequence). CDR3 length equals 15 residues. The CDR3 region has the DNA TGTGCCAGCAGCTTGGTTAGCGGGGGGTACAATGAGCAGTTCTTC. Its translation: CASSLVSGGYNEQFF.

The rearrangement uses TRBV5-1 and TRBJ1-4; D might be TRBD1 (5 bases). This CDR3 is 14 amino acids long. The germline gives CDR1 SGHRS, CDR2 YFSETQ. V shed 0 bases and J shed 7 bases, with 10 bases lying between them. The CDR3 DNA reads TGCGCCAGCAGCTTGGCGGGGGTAGCTGAAAAACTGTTTTTT. As protein: CASSLAGVAEKLFF.

This chain connects TRBV30 to TRBJ2-2; 9 bases fit TRBD2. The CDR3 extends over 16 amino acids. Germline-derived CDR1 and CDR2 are GTSNPN and SVGIG (reference sequence). J was trimmed by 0 bases and V by 2 bases; bases with no gene match: 4. CDR3 nucleotide sequence: TGTGCCTGGAGTATCGGACTAGCGACGAACACCGGGGAGCTGTTTTTT. This gives the protein CAWSIGLATNTGELFF. Full variable domain (outside the CDR3, taken from reference TRBV30 and TRBJ2-2): SQTIHQWPATLVQPVGSPLSLECTVEGTSNPNLYWYRQAAGRGLQLLFYSVGIGQISSEVPQNLSASRPQDRQFILSSKKLLLSDSGFYLCAWSIGLATNTGELFFGEGSRLTVL.

The rearrangement links TRBV6-1 to TRBJ2-7; 10 bases match TRBD2. The trim removed 1 base at V and 3 bases at J, leaving 3 bases unmatched. CDR1 and CDR2 (germline): MNHNS, SASEGT. The CDR3 length is 15 residues. The CDR3 region has the DNA TGTGCCAGCAGTGAAGGTGGGACTAGCGACTACGAGCAGTACTTC. It yields the protein CASSEGGTSDYEQYF.

V usage is TRBV2 and J usage is TRBJ1-2; D may be TRBD1 (6 bases). The CDR3 is 15 residues long. Germline assignment: CDR1 SNHLY and CDR2 FYNNEI. V was cut by 8 bases and J by 6 bases, with 22 bases left in between. The CDR3 bases are TGTGCCAGCCGTCGAGGGAAGGGCAGGGACAATGGCTACACCTTC. Residues: CASRRGKGRDNGYTF.

The chain recombines TRBV5-1 with TRBJ1-1; 8 bases are shared with TRBD1. Trimming took 0 bases from V and 3 from J; bases not matched to a gene: 1. Germline V gives CDR1 SGHRS, CDR2 YFSETQ. CDR3 length: 14 amino acids. CDR3 nucleotide sequence: TGCGCCAGCAGCTTGGTACAGGGGGACACTGAAGCTTTCTTT. Its translation is CASSLVQGDTEAFF. The full variable domain, completed using reference TRBV5-1 and TRBJ1-1, is KAGVTQTPRYLIKTRGQQVTLSCSPISGHRSVSWYQQTPGQGLQFLFEYFSETQRNKGNFPGRFSGRQFSNSRSEMNVSTLELGDSALYLCASSLVQGDTEAFFGQGTRLTVV.

The chain carries TRBV18 and TRBJ2-2; 7 nucleotides agree with TRBD1. V shed 2 bases and J 6 bases; nucleotides not matched to a gene: 0. The CDR3 contains 13 residues. Per germline, CDR1 KGHSH and CDR2 LQKENI. The chain's CDR3 is CASSPGTAGELFF. DNA of the CDR3: TGTGCCAGCTCACCAGGGACAGCCGGGGAGCTGTTTTTT.

This clone was observed a single time. This rearrangement joins TRBV6-5 to TRBJ1-6; 9 nucleotides line up with TRBD1. This CDR3 region has 14 residues. CDR1 is MNHEY and CDR2 is SVGAGI in the germline V gene. With 6 bases clipped from V and 6 bases from J, the junction kept 3 bases outside the gene matches. CDR3 DNA: TGTGCCAGCAGCAGGGACAGGGTTAATTCACCCCTCCACTTT. It encodes CASSRDRVNSPLHF.

The chain has TRBV3-1 (or the pseudogene TRBV3-2) and TRBJ2-3, with D uncertain. The germline V gene has CDR1 LGHDT and CDR2 YNNKEL (reference sequence). V was shortened by 4 bases and J by 6 bases, with 14 bases between the two germline ends. This CDR3 contains 14 residues. As DNA, the CDR3 is TGTGCCAGCAGCCCAAGTGGGCCCCCCGATACGCAGTATTTT. Translated, it gives CASSPSGPPDTQYF.

This clone was seen only once. The chain links TRBV9 to TRBJ2-6; 7 bases align to TRBD2. The CDR3 contains 19 residues. Germline V gives CDR1 SGDLS, CDR2 YYNGEE. V shed 4 bases and J 0 bases; nucleotides not matched to a gene: 13. CDR3 in DNA: TGTGCCAGCAGCTCTCGAACTAGCGTGGGGACCTCTGGGGCCAACGTCCTGACTTTC. Its protein is CASSSRTSVGTSGANVLTF.

The rearrangement links TRBV10-3 to TRBJ1-1; the D gene is possibly TRBD1 (5 bases). The germline V gene encodes CDR1 ENHRY and CDR2 SYGVKD. V lost 0 bases to trimming and J lost 4 bases, with 9 bases between them. The CDR3 runs 14 residues. In nucleotides, the CDR3 is TGTGCCATCAGTGAGTCGGAGGGGAGCACTGAAGCTTTCTTT. This encodes CAISESEGSTEAFF.